This entry is about one T cell receptor (beta chain). This specimen comes from a study of blood T cell repertoires in COVID-19. Study-level information: Both acute and convalescent COVID-19 samples were obtained from the United States, Italy and Spain. T cells, B-cell-depleted T cells, or PBMCs supplied cDNA or gDNA.

The CDR3 covers 15 residues. V gave up 5 bases and J gave up 1 base; unmatched junction bases: 6. Germline V gene data show CDR1 as SEHNR and CDR2 as FQNEAQ (reference sequence). As handled by the study authors: How many nucleated cells were present was estimated from reference gene primer amplification. This table comes from immunoSEQ multiplex PCR, and its TCRdb copy is limited to in-frame clones, with some not included. V and J calls and clone size are as listed in that table; D and trimming were resolved from the DNA. The sample yields hundreds of thousands of clones, about four fifths seen once.

Sequencing was done on a sample of peripheral blood. The receptor comes from a woman aged 40 to 55 with active or convalescent COVID-19. The J gene is TRBJ1-1, the V gene TRBV7-9; 8 nucleotides line up with TRBD1. CDR3 protein: CASSAQGAWNTEAFF. For the CDR3, the DNA is TGTGCCAGCAGCGCGCAGGGGGCTTGGAACACTGAAGCTTTCTTT.